This TCR beta chain was found in a study of cytomegalovirus exposure and HLA in healthy donors. Study-wide results and caveats: According to a later analysis, donors in an Asian-associated ancestry cluster reportedly had fewer N-insertions than the approximately 620-donor mean. TRBV6-2, TRBV6-3 and other indistinguishable V segments were excluded.

Amplification used 60 Vbeta primers and 13 Jbeta primers. Here immunoSEQ multiplex PCR was the method, and the copy in TCRdb shows in-frame clones only, minus some. The sample has around 85,000 clones, less than 80% seen once. The trim removed 3 bases at V and 8 bases at J, leaving 3 bases unmatched. The CDR3 is 13 residues long. Looked up from germline, CDR1 is ENHRY and CDR2 is SYGVKD. Points on this clone: Its antigen is not identified.

The sequenced material came from PBMCs. The receptor was isolated from a man aged 25-45 years in good health and CMV-seropositive. J is TRBJ2-1 and V is TRBV10-3, with 8 bases that match TRBD2. The CDR3 loop reads CAISDGLADEQFF. In nucleotides, the CDR3 is TGTGCCATCAGTGACGGACTAGCCGATGAGCAGTTCTTC.